This paragraph reports one TCR beta chain. Allocation to cohorts depended on clinical history reported by the participants. The sample belongs to a study of blood T cell repertoires in COVID-19. Profiled with immunoSEQ multiplex PCR; TCRdb holds only in-frame clones, not every one. The sample has under 300,000 clones; around 87% are singletons. Material for sequencing was PBMCs or T cells enriched from blood (not recorded which). The source of this sequence is a woman in her twenties or thirties with acute COVID-19.

The CDR3 region is CASSLTGVAGSLEQFF. CDR3 nucleotide sequence: TGTGCCAGCAGCTTAACGGGGGTAGCGGGGTCTCTAGAGCAGTTCTTC. The genes are TRBV7-9 and TRBJ2-1; 8 bases map to TRBD2. V shed 2 bases, J shed 10 bases, and the junction held 13 bases outside the gene matches. The CDR3 length is 16 residues. Germline V gives CDR1 SEHNR, CDR2 FQNEAQ (reference sequence).